There are many counts of the clone carrying this T cell receptor beta chain. Its antigen is unidentified. The CDR3 is 14 residues long. V shed 8 bases and J shed 4 bases, with 19 bases lying between them. Germline-derived CDR1 and CDR2 are SQVTM and ANQGSEA. This entry comes from a study of quantifying T cell responses using KT2 cells. Turning to the study itself: TCR alpha and beta constant-region primers primed reverse transcription of RNA. General study findings and limits: KT2 sequences were detected down to about one KT2 cell per 100,000 PBMC.

KT2, a clone with a known TCR, was spiked into unfractionated PBMC. Different KT2-to-PBMC ratios were created with a constant PBMC count. Each cDNA got a UMI-containing oligo ligated at its 3' end. First-round PCR used four to five cycles and beta primers RC1.1 and RC1.2 covering TRBC1 and TRBC2. TCRdb processed the UMI-ligation and nested PCR reads anew with MiXCR; each CDR3 protein has one entry. Found here are 40,000 to 55,000 distinct CDR3 sequences, around 10% of them singletons; the top ten hold 8.5% to 12%. The J gene is TRBJ2-3, the V gene TRBV29-1; D perhaps matches TRBD1 (6 bases). The material sequenced was PBMCs spiked with cells of the T cell clone KT2. The receptor's source is a human donor. The CDR3, as DNA: TGCAGCACGGCTTTTGGGGGCTCGGCAGATACGCAGTATTTT. As protein: CSTAFGGSADTQYF.